These 6 T cell receptor beta chains came from one sample sequenced in a study of neurological immune-mediated disorders. One entry per CDR3 protein, called by TCRdb with MiXCR from the 5' RACE reads. In the table there are roughly 48,000 distinct CDR3 sequences, over 4.5% of which are singletons. Sequencing input: CD4+ T cells from blood. The receptors derive from a young woman with multiple sclerosis.

Ten or more counts support this clonotype. The CDR3 DNA reads TGCGCCAGCAGACCGGGACAGGAGTACGAGCAGTACTTC. Translated: CASRPGQEYEQYF. The rearrangement links TRBV5-1 to TRBJ2-7; the match to TRBD1 covers 8 bases. J was trimmed by 4 bases and V by 5 bases; bases with no gene match: 5. The CDR3 contains 13 residues. Germline lookup yields CDR1 SGHRS and CDR2 YFSETQ.

This clonotype was recorded at least ten times. The chain uses TRBV5-1 and TRBJ2-2; D unclear. This CDR3 spans 13 amino acids. V dropped 0 bases and J dropped 5 bases, with 5 bases sitting between them. Per germline, CDR1 SGHRS and CDR2 YFSETQ. The chain's CDR3 is CASSLAATGELFF. Here the CDR3 DNA reads TGCGCCAGCAGCTTGGCGGCGACCGGGGAGCTGTTTTTT.

This clonotype showed up many times. The V gene is TRBV12-3 or TRBV12-4, the J gene TRBJ1-1; TRBD1 is a possible D gene (6 bases). This CDR3 comprises 13 residues. V was shortened by 10 bases and J by 5 bases, with 17 bases between the two germline ends. The chain's CDR3 is CATGKGVRTEAFF. The CDR3 DNA reads as TGTGCCACCGGAAAGGGGGTCCGGACTGAAGCTTTCTTT.

This clonotype was seen more than once but under ten times. The chain uses TRBV7-2 and TRBJ1-1, with TRBD1 matching over 7 bases. The junction had 8 bases not matched to a gene; V was cut back by 5 bases and J by 5 bases. The CDR3 consists of 14 residues. Germline V lookup: CDR1 SGHTA, CDR2 FQGNSA. The CDR3 DNA sequence: TGTGCCAGCAGCGTACAGGGGATCAGGACTGAAGCTTTCTTT. Encoded protein: CASSVQGIRTEAFF.

This clonotype has ten or more counts. The gene calls are TRBV20-1 and TRBJ2-1; 7 nucleotides line up with TRBD2. V lost 6 bases, J lost 0 bases, and 14 bases stayed unmatched. The CDR3 contains 17 residues. Germline V gives CDR1 DFQATT, CDR2 SNEGSKA (reference sequence). CDR3 residues: CSASNRGAGSSYNEQFF. CDR3 nucleotide sequence: TGCAGTGCATCCAATCGTGGAGCGGGAAGCTCCTACAATGAGCAGTTCTTC.

This clonotype showed up just a few times. J is TRBJ1-2 and V is TRBV10-3; no firm D call. The germline V gene has CDR1 ENHRY and CDR2 SYGVKD. The CDR3 totals 12 residues. The ends were cut back, 4 bases at V and 6 bases at J, with 9 bases in the middle. The CDR3 sequence is CAISGEGNGYTF. CDR3 nucleotides: TGTGCCATCAGTGGAGAGGGAAATGGCTACACCTTC.